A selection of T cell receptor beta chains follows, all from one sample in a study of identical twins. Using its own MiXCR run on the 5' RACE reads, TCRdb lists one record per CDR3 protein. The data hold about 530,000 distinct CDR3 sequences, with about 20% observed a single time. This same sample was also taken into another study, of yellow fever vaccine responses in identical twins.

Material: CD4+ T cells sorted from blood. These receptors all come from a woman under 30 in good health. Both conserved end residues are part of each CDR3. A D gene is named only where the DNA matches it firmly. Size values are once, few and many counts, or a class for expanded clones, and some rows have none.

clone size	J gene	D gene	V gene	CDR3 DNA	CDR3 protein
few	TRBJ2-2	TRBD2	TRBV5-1	TGCGCCAGCAGCTTGGCCGGGCTAGCGGGGGAAACCGGGGAGCTGTTTTTT	CASSLAGLAGETGELFF
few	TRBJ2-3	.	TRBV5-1	TGCGCCAGCAGCTCGGGATCGGGCTCGGGATACACAGATACGCAGTATTTT	CASSSGSGSGYTDTQYF
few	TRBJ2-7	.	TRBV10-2	TGCGCCAGCGACGCCGGGTCAACCTACGAGCAGTACTTC	CASDAGSTYEQYF
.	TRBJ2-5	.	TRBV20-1	TGCAGTGCTAGCGGCGGCTCAGGGACCCAGTACTTC	CSASGGSGTQYF
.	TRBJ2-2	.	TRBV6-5	TGTGCCAGCAGTTACTCGGCGGGCGGGAACACCGGGGAGCTGTTTTTT	CASSYSAGGNTGELFF
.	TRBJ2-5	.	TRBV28	TGTGCCAGCAGTTTAGTCACAATAGAAGGGACCCAGTACTTC	CASSLVTIEGTQYF
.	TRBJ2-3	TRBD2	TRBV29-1	TGCAGCGTTGAAGGGGGTAGCGGGATTGATACGCAGTATTTT	CSVEGGSGIDTQYF
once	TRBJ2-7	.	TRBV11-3	TGTGCCAGCAGCCCTTATCTGGGCTACGAGCAGTACTTC	CASSPYLGYEQYF
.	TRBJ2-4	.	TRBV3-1	TGTGCCAGCAGCCAAGAAGGCTCGAAAGGGGCCAAAAACATTCAGTACTTC	CASSQEGSKGAKNIQYF
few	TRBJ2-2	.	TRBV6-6	TGTGCCAGCTACTCAGGCTCCGGGGAGCTGTTTTTT	CASYSGSGELFF
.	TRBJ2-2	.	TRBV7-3	TGTGCCAGCAGCTTCGGACGGACGAACACCGGGGAGCTGTTTTTT	CASSFGRTNTGELFF
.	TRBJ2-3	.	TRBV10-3	TGTGCCATCACTGGGACTCGCACAGATACGCAGTATTTT	CAITGTRTDTQYF
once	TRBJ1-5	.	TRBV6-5	TGTGCCAGCAGTTACATCAGGGCGGGGCCCCAGCATTTT	CASSYIRAGPQHF
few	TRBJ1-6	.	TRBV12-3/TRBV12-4	TGTGCCAGCAGTTCCCGACAAGGAGATAATTCACCCCTCCACTTT	CASSSRQGDNSPLHF
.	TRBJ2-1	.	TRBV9	TGTGCCAGCAGCGTAGAGCCTTGGGGCTCCTACAATGAGCAGTTCTTC	CASSVEPWGSYNEQFF
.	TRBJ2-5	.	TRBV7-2	TGTGCCAGCAGCTTGGAACTAGCTGGTCAAGAGACCCAGTACTTC	CASSLELAGQETQYF
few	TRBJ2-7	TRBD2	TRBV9	TGTGCCAGCAGCGTAGCTGGTCTAGCGGGAGGGCAGGGCGAGCAGTACTTC	CASSVAGLAGGQGEQYF
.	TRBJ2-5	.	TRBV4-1	TGCGCCAGCAGCCAAGATGCAGGGGGGGGAGAGACCCAGTACTTC	CASSQDAGGGETQYF
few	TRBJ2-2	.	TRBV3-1	TGTGCCAGCAGCCAAGTCGCCGTGGGCGGCGGGGAGCTGTTTTTT	CASSQVAVGGGELFF
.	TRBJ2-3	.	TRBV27	TGTGCCAGCAGTTTATTCCGTACAGATACGCAGTATTTT	CASSLFRTDTQYF
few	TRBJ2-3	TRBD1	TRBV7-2	TGTGCCAGCACCCAAGGGGAGAGACAGGGCGATATCAATACGCAGTATTTT	CASTQGERQGDINTQYF
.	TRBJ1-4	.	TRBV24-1	TGTGCCACCAGTGATCAGGGTGATAATGAAAAACTGTTTTTT	CATSDQGDNEKLFF
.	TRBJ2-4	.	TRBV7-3	TGTGCCAGCAGCTTAGGAACCCCCGGGACCGGCATTCAGTACTTC	CASSLGTPGTGIQYF
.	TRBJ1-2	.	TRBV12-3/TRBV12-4	TGTGCCAGCAGTTTAGTCGACATGAACTATGGCTACACCTTC	CASSLVDMNYGYTF
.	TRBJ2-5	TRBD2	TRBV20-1	TGCAGTGCTAGCGGGGGGGCCGTTGAGACCCAGTACTTC	CSASGGAVETQYF
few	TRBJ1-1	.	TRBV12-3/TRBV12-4	TGTGCCAGCAGTCCAGGCCCCGGAATGAACACTGAAGCTTTCTTT	CASSPGPGMNTEAFF
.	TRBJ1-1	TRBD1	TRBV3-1	TGTGCCAGCAGCCGAATCGGACAGGCGAACACTGAAGCTTTCTTT	CASSRIGQANTEAFF
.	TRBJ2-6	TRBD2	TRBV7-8	TGTGCCAGCAGCTTGGCGGGAGACTCTGGGGCCAACGTCCTGACTTTC	CASSLAGDSGANVLTF
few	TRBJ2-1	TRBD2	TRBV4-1	TGCGCCAGCAGCCAACAACTAGCGGCGTACTACAATGAGCAGTTCTTC	CASSQQLAAYYNEQFF
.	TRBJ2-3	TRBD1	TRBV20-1	TGCAGTGCTAGAGCCACTAACAGGGGGAGCACAGATACGCAGTATTTT	CSARATNRGSTDTQYF
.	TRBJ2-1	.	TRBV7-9	TGTGCCAGCAGCCCCCTGCCCTCACCGACTTACAATGAGCAGTTCTTC	CASSPLPSPTYNEQFF
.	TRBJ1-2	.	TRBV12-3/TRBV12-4	TGTGCCAGCAGCTTCGACAGGTTAGCGTATGGCTACACCTTC	CASSFDRLAYGYTF
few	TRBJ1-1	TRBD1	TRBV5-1	TGCGCCAGCAGCTTGGTCGGGACTCAGGGGGAAAAGGCTTTCTTT	CASSLVGTQGEKAFF
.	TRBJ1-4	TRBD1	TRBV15	TGTGCCACCGGTCGGACAGGGGGCAAGGGTGAAAAACTGTTTTTT	CATGRTGGKGEKLFF
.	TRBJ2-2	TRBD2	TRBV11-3	TGTGCCAGCAGCTCCGTAGCGGGAAGCACCGGGGAGCTGTTTTTT	CASSSVAGSTGELFF
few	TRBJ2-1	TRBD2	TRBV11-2	TGTGCCAGCAGCCCGACTAGCGGGACAAATGAGCAGTTCTTC	CASSPTSGTNEQFF
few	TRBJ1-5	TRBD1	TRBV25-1	TGTGCCAGCAGGTCCCTTGGAAGACAGGGGCATAGCAATCAGCCCCAGCATTTT	CASRSLGRQGHSNQPQHF
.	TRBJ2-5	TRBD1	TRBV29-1	TGCAGCGCCCTATACTGGACAGGGGAAGAGACCCAGTACTTC	CSALYWTGEETQYF
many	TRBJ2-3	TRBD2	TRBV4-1	TGCGCCAGCTCAGGACTAGCGCTAGATACGCAGTATTTT	CASSGLALDTQYF
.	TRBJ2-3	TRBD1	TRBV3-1	TGTGCCAGCAGCCCACAGGGGGCGCAGGGAGATACGCAGTATTTT	CASSPQGAQGDTQYF
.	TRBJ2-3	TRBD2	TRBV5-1	TGCGCCAGCAGCTTGGCCTTAGCGGGAGCGACAGATACGCAGTATTTT	CASSLALAGATDTQYF
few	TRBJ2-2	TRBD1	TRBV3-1	TGTGCCAGCAGCCGCATCCGGGACAGGGGAATCAGGAACACCGGGGAGCTGTTTTTT	CASSRIRDRGIRNTGELFF
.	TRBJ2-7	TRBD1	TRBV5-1	TGCGCCAGCAGCTCCGGGACAGCCTCCTACGAGCAGTACTTC	CASSSGTASYEQYF
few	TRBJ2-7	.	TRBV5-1	TGCGCCAGCAGCTTGGGACACCGAACCTACGAGCAGTACTTC	CASSLGHRTYEQYF
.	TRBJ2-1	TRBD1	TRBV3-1	TGTGCCAGCAGCCAAGTAGGGGACAGCAAACGCAATGAGCAGTTCTTC	CASSQVGDSKRNEQFF
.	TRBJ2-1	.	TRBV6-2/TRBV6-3	TGTGCCAGCAGTTACTCCGCGGTGAGCTCCTACAATGAGCAGTTCTTC	CASSYSAVSSYNEQFF
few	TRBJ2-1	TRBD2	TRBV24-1	TGTGCCACCAGTGGCCTAGCGGGAATCAACCGTACCTACAATGAGCAGTTCTTC	CATSGLAGINRTYNEQFF
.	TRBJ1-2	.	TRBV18	TGTGCCAGTGACACCCAGGGGAACTATGGCTACACCTTC	CASDTQGNYGYTF
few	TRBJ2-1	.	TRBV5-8	TGTGCCAGCAGCTTGGATCACCCCAATGAGCAGTTCTTC	CASSLDHPNEQFF
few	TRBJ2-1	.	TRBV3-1	TGTGCCAGCAGCCAACCGGGACAAGACTCCTACAATGAGCAGTTCTTC	CASSQPGQDSYNEQFF
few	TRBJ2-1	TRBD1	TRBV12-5	TGTGCTAGTGGTTTCCGGACAGGGGCGTACAATGAGCAGTTCTTC	CASGFRTGAYNEQFF
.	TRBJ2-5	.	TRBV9	TGTGCCAGCAGCCATTTACCTCGTCCGGGATACCAAGAGACCCAGTACTTC	CASSHLPRPGYQETQYF
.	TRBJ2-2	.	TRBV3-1	TGTGCCAGCAGCCCAAACCGGGGCGCCGGGGAGCTGTTTTTT	CASSPNRGAGELFF
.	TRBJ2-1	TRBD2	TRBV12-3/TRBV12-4	TGTGCCAGCAGTCCGGGACTAGCGGTTAACAATGAGCAGTTCTTC	CASSPGLAVNNEQFF
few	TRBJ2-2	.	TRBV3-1	TGTGCCAGCACCCGCGGCCGGCAGGGGGGGAACACCGGGGAGCTGTTTTTT	CASTRGRQGGNTGELFF
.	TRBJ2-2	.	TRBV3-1	TGTGCCAGCAGCCAAGTGGGAGGTACCATTACACCGGCGGAGCTGTTTTTT	CASSQVGGTITPAELFF
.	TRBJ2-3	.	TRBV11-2	TGTGCCAGCAGCTTAGCGGAGGGGAGCACAGATACGCAGTATTTT	CASSLAEGSTDTQYF
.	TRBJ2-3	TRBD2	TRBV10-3	TGTGCCACAAGTTTGAGCGGGGGAGCCACAGATACGCAGTATTTT	CATSLSGGATDTQYF
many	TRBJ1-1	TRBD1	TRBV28	TGTGCCAGCAGTTCCCAGGGGGCTTCGAACACTGAAGCTTTCTTT	CASSSQGASNTEAFF